This T cell receptor (beta chain) was retrieved from a study of control samples from healthy donors and cancer patients. Germline V CDR1 and CDR2: SEHNR, FQNEAQ (reference sequence). The CDR3 has 14 amino acids. Trimming cost V 6 bases and J 4 bases; bases outside gene matches: 6. Repertoires were generated with immunoSEQ multiplex PCR, while TCRdb's copy carries only in-frame clones and drops some. In the table there are about 220,000 clones, roughly 94% of which are singletons. The TCR was taken from a man in his fifties in good health. The sequenced sample was blood. V is TRBV7-9 and J is TRBJ1-5; 7 bases line up with TRBD1. For the CDR3, the DNA is TGTGCCAGCAGTACAGGGGTTGATAATCAGCCCCAGCATTTT. Translation: CASSTGVDNQPQHF.